This is a list of T cell receptor beta chains from one sample in a study of OX40 agonist ivuxolimab in advanced cancers. The protocol was immunoSEQ multiplex PCR, while the TCRdb copy is restricted to in-frame clones and leaves out a portion. The table has approximately 79,000 clones, over 85% seen once. This specimen was CD4+ or CD8+ T cells sorted from blood, taken in a trial of the OX40 agonist ivuxolimab. Every receptor here comes from an adult with an advanced solid tumor such as melanoma, head and neck, liver or kidney cancer. Each CDR3 is given with its conserved first and last residue. D genes are given only for firm matches. Size tells how often a clone was seen (once, few, many) or the class of an expanded clone, and some rows leave it out.

clone size	V gene	D gene	CDR3 length	CDR3 protein
once	TRBV9	NA	14	CASSVVGENSPLHF
NA	TRBV4-1	NA	13	CASSQREYNEQFF
NA	TRBV5-8	NA	16	CASSLNPVRVTDTQYF
NA	TRBV2	NA	18	CASTWRGQGVLNTGELFF
few	TRBV29-1	NA	12	CSVVAPPTGYTF
NA	TRBV4-3	NA	11	CASEGGGELFF
once	TRBV9	NA	17	CASSSSPDRGHNYGYTF
NA	TRBV25-1	NA	14	CASSEYLPPDTQYF
NA	TRBV9	NA	14	CASSVGGGNYGYTF
NA	TRBV25-1	TRBD1	15	CASSELTGGTGELFF
NA	TRBV7-9	NA	16	CASSPRSGGNTGELFF
NA	TRBV7-6	TRBD1	14	CAGSGDRGLGEQYF
NA	TRBV5-6	TRBD2	16	CASSPDPGSGRETQYF
NA	TRBV10-2	NA	14	CASSGGSGANVLTF
NA	TRBV10-1	NA	14	CASSEWPGSYEQYF
NA	TRBV27	NA	14	CASSLGAGSHVLTF
once	TRBV7-2	NA	17	CASSLSGRTATNEKLFF
NA	TRBV5-6	NA	13	CASSLTRTYEQYF
NA	TRBV27	NA	15	CASSYRGRGNYGYTF
NA	TRBV4-3	NA	16	CASSHRVSSSYNEQFF
NA	TRBV10-3	TRBD2	15	CATGLAGGPGNEQFF
NA	TRBV28	NA	14	CASSLRIAKNIQYF
NA	TRBV9	NA	15	CASSVWGDARNTIYF
NA	TRBV7-7	NA	14	CASSLSVGTGELFF
NA	TRBV9	NA	16	CASSVEAAALNYGYTF
NA	TRBV5-1	TRBD1	15	CASTRSTGASDEQYF
NA	TRBV5-1	TRBD2	15	CASSSGTSSMETQYF
NA	TRBV9	NA	16	CASSAEQGEGWNEQFF
NA	TRBV6-6	NA	14	CASSYAPSSNEQFF
NA	TRBV10-3	NA	14	CAISGDQAYNEQFF
NA	TRBV4-2	NA	13	CASSPERPVEQYF
NA	TRBV7-2	NA	14	CASSLARAGHGYTF
NA	TRBV7-7	NA	14	CASSLDLGDYEQYF
NA	TRBV5-6	TRBD1	14	CASSLTGARQPQHF
NA	TRBV4-2	TRBD2	15	CASSRPGLDLDEQYF
once	TRBV6-5	NA	15	CASSYWERGVEKLFF
NA	TRBV7-3	NA	14	CASSSRTSYNEQFF
NA	TRBV7-9	NA	12	CASSGSPDEQYF
NA	TRBV29-1	TRBD2	14	CSVAASGGSYEQYF
few	TRBV6-4	NA	14	CASSDSQGTGELFF
NA	TRBV19	TRBD1	16	CASSVGTGGLGNEQYF
NA	TRBV28	NA	16	CASRRTGDLGQETQYF
NA	TRBV19	TRBD1	15	CASMKGTGGGTEAFF
NA	TRBV6-5	NA	16	CASSYSSSGGPHGYTF
NA	TRBV27	TRBD1	16	CASRATGGRSNQPQHF
once	TRBV4-1	TRBD1	12	CASARGGTEAFF
NA	TRBV9	NA	14	CASSVRVGGGEAFF
NA	TRBV7-2	NA	14	CASSPGGGRYGYTF
NA	TRBV4-3	NA	15	CASSPAGQGGYEQYF
NA	TRBV5-4	TRBD2	18	CASTKAGGFRGPFVEQYF